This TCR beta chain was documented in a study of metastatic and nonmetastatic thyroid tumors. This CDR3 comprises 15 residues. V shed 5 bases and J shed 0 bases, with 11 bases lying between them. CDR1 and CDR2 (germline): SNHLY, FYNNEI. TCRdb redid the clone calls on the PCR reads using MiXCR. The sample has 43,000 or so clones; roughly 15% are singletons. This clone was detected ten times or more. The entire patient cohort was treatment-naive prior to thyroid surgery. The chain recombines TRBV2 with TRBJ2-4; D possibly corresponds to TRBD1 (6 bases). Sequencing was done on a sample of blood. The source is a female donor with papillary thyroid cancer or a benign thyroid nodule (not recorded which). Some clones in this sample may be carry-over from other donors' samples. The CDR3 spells CASSPRGLAKNIQYF. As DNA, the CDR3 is TGTGCCAGCAGTCCTAGGGGGTTAGCCAAAAACATTCAGTACTTC.